This T cell receptor (beta chain) originates from a study of early T cells in non-severe SARS-CoV-2 infection. With 5 bases removed from V and 8 bases from J, the gap between germline ends came to 16 bases. Germline CDR1 reads MNHNS; CDR2 reads SASEGT. This CDR3 region has 14 residues. Tagging with unique molecular identifiers was applied to individual cDNA molecules. Via MiXCR, TCRdb re-called the 5' RACE reads, giving one row per CDR3 protein. This repertoire shows about 100,000 distinct CDR3 sequences, 9% to 13% found once; its top ten account for approximately 3.1%. This clonotype has only a few counts.

Sequenced sample: whole blood. The sequence derives from an adult who was a healthcare worker with PCR-confirmed SARS-CoV-2 infection or an uninfected control (not recorded which). This chain joins TRBV6-1 and TRBJ2-1; maybe TRBD1 (6 bases). The CDR3 region has the DNA TGTGCCAGCAGTAACCGACAGGTAAACGATGAGCAGTTCTTC. Protein sequence: CASSNRQVNDEQFF.